Below, 11 T cell receptor beta chains from the same sample are listed, as sequenced in a study of blood T cell repertoires in COVID-19. TCRdb keeps only in-frame clones here, not all; method: immunoSEQ multiplex PCR. This sample has roughly 150,000 clones, with approximately 84% found just once. The sequenced sample was peripheral blood. These receptors all come from a woman aged 80 or over with COVID-19, enrolled during active disease.

This chain uses TRBV18 with TRBJ2-7, with 7 bases that match TRBD2. J was trimmed by 0 bases and V by 3 bases; bases with no gene match: 11. Germline CDR1 KGHSH, CDR2 LQKENI. There are 17 residues in the CDR3. CDR3 protein: CASSPLPTSVPSYEQYF. CDR3 nucleotide sequence: TGTGCCAGCTCACCCCTCCCCACTAGCGTACCCTCCTACGAGCAGTACTTC.

This chain uses TRBV24-1 with TRBJ1-2, with D unresolved. The CDR3 extends over 14 amino acids. From germline, CDR1 is KGHDR and CDR2 SFDVKD. V lost 3 bases to trimming and J lost 4 bases, with 11 bases between them. CDR3 nucleotides: TGTGCCACCAGTGATCCTACAACTAGCTATGGCTACACCTTC. It is translated as CATSDPTTSYGYTF.

This clone is a singleton in its sample. V usage is TRBV5-1 and J usage is TRBJ1-2; D unclear. Between the trimmed V and J ends, which lost 0 bases and 2 bases, there was a span of 8 bases. Germline CDR1 and CDR2: SGHRS and YFSETQ. This CDR3 spans 14 amino acids. The CDR3 loop is CASSLEARNYGYTF. CDR3 bases: TGCGCCAGCAGCTTGGAAGCCAGGAACTATGGCTACACCTTC.

The chain couples TRBV2 to TRBJ2-5; a weak D match, TRBD2 (6 bases). Germline loops: CDR1 SNHLY, CDR2 FYNNEI. The V gene lost 5 bases and the J gene lost 2 bases, with 15 bases spanning the gap. The CDR3 loop spans 15 amino acids. CDR3 sequence: CASSHLNGLQETQYF. CDR3 bases: TGTGCCAGCAGTCATCTCAACGGACTACAAGAGACCCAGTACTTC.

The chain has TRBV19 and TRBJ2-7, with D possibly matching TRBD1 (6 bases). The CDR3 covers 14 residues. Trimming pared 2 bases from V and 5 bases from J, leaving 13 bases between. Germline V CDR1 and CDR2: LNHDA, SQIVND (reference sequence). The DNA of the CDR3 is TGTGCCAGTAGTATAAATCAGGGGCCCGACGAGCAGTACTTC. Amino acid sequence: CASSINQGPDEQYF.

The chain is built from TRBV4-3 and TRBJ2-5; D is possibly TRBD2 (5 bases). CDR3 size: 14 residues. The V end was cut by 2 bases, the J end by 5 bases, with 12 bases between. The germline V gene has CDR1 LGHNA and CDR2 YSLEER. CDR3 protein: CASSQSGGSETQYF. The CDR3 DNA is TGCGCCAGCAGCCAATCTGGAGGATCCGAGACCCAGTACTTC.

This chain links TRBV18 with TRBJ2-1; 8 bases align to TRBD2. The CDR3 is 16 amino acids. V was clipped by 1 base and J by 2 bases; unmatched bases: 4. CDR1 is KGHSH and CDR2 is LQKENI in the germline V gene. Here the CDR3 DNA reads TGTGCCAGCTCACCACTGGGACTAGTTACCTACAATGAGCAGTTCTTC. Encoded protein: CASSPLGLVTYNEQFF.

The chain uses TRBV19 and TRBJ1-1; D uncertain. Germline V gene lookup returns CDR1 LNHDA and CDR2 SQIVND (reference sequence). The CDR3 is 12 amino acids. V lost 3 bases to trimming and J lost 6 bases, with 8 bases between them. The CDR3 bases are TGTGCCAGTAGTATGTCCCGTTCTGAAGCTTTCTTT. Translated, it gives CASSMSRSEAFF.

This chain uses TRBV19 with TRBJ2-7; D perhaps matches TRBD1 (6 bases). V gave up 5 bases and J gave up 3 bases, with 26 bases separating them. Per germline, CDR1 LNHDA and CDR2 SQIVND (reference sequence). CDR3 length: 18 amino acids. The CDR3 protein is CASSVYSLWTAPGYEQYF. The CDR3 DNA reads as TGTGCCAGTAGTGTCTACTCACTTTGGACAGCCCCGGGCTACGAGCAGTACTTC.

CDR3 coding DNA: TGTGCCAGCAGGCCGGGGTTGTACTCACCCCTCCACTTT. Translated, it gives CASRPGLYSPLHF. The chain combines TRBV28 with TRBJ1-6, with no clear D. This CDR3 is built from 13 residues. V was trimmed by 6 bases and J by 10 bases, leaving 13 bases between them. Germline CDR1 reads MDHEN; CDR2 reads SYDVKM.

This clone was observed a handful of times. V usage is TRBV2 and J usage is TRBJ1-5; D is undetermined. Trimming shortened V by 4 bases and J by 7 bases, and 11 bases separated the two germline ends. This CDR3 region has 13 residues. Germline values: CDR1 SNHLY, CDR2 FYNNEI. The CDR3 bases are TGTGCCAGCAGTGGCCGGGGAGGACAGCCCCAGCATTTT. This sequence encodes CASSGRGGQPQHF.